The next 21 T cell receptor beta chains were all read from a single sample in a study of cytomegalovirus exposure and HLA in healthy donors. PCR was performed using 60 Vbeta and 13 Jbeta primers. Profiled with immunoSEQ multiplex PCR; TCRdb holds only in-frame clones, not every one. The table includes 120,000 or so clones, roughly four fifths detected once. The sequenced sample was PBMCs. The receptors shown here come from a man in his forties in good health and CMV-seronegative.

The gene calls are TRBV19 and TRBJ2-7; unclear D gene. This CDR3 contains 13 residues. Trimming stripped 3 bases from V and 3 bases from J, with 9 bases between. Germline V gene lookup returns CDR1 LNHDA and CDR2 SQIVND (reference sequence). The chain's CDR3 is CASSIEYSYEQYF. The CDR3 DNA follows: TGTGCCAGTAGTATTGAGTACAGCTACGAGCAGTACTTC.

DNA of the CDR3: TGTGCCAGCAGTTTTGGGGGGGGAAGGAGCAATCAGCCCCAGCATTTT. Residues: CASSFGGGRSNQPQHF. The V and J genes are TRBV28 and TRBJ1-5; tentatively, D is TRBD1 (5 bases). Germline lookup yields CDR1 MDHEN and CDR2 SYDVKM. This CDR3 region has 16 residues. Trimming removed 3 bases at V and 1 base at J, with 13 bases between.

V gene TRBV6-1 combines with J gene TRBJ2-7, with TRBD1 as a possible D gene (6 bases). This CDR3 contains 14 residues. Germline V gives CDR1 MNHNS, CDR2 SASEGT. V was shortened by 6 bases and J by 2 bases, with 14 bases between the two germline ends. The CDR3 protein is CASRATGPPYEQYF. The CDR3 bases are TGTGCCAGCAGGGCGACAGGCCCCCCCTACGAGCAGTACTTC.

This CDR3 reads CASSYTGGRHNEQFF. DNA for the CDR3: TGTGCCAGCAGTTACACAGGGGGGAGACACAATGAGCAGTTCTTC. This rearrangement joins TRBV27 to TRBJ2-1, with TRBD1 identical over 8 bases. The CDR3 has 15 residues. With 4 bases clipped from V and 5 bases from J, the junction kept 7 bases outside the gene matches. CDR1 MNHEY and CDR2 SMNVEV come from the germline V gene (reference sequence).

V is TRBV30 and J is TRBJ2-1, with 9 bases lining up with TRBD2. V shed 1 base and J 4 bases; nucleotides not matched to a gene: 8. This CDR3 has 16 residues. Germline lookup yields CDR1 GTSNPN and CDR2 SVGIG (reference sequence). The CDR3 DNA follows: TGTGCCTGGAGTGATACGACTAGCGGACATTACAATGAGCAGTTCTTC. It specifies CAWSDTTSGHYNEQFF. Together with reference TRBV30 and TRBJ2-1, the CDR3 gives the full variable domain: SQTIHQWPATLVQPVGSPLSLECTVEGTSNPNLYWYRQAAGRGLQLLFYSVGIGQISSEVPQNLSASRPQDRQFILSSKKLLLSDSGFYLCAWSDTTSGHYNEQFFGPGTRLTVL.

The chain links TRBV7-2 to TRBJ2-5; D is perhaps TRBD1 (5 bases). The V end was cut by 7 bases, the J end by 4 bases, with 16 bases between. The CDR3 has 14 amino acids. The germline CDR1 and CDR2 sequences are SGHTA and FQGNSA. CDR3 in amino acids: CASNKGRVGETQYF. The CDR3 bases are TGTGCCAGCAACAAGGGCAGGGTGGGAGAGACCCAGTACTTC.

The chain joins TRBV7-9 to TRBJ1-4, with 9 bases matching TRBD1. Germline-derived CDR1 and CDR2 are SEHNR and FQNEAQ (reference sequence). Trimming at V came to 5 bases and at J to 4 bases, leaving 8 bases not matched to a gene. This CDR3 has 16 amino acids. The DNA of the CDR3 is TGTGCCAGCAGCCCAAGCGGACAGGGGCATAATGAAAAACTGTTTTTT. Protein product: CASSPSGQGHNEKLFF.

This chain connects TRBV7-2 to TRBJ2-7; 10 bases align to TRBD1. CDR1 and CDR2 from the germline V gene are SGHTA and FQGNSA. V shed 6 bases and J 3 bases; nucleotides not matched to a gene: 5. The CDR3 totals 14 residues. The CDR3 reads CASSMTGGFYEQYF. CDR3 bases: TGTGCCAGCAGTATGACAGGGGGCTTCTACGAGCAGTACTTC.

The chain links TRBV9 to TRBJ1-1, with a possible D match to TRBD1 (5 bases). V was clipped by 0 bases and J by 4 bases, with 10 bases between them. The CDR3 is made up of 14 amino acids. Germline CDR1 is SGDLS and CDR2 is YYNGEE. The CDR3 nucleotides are TGTGCCAGCAGCGTAGCCGGCCAGGGCACTGAAGCTTTCTTT. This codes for CASSVAGQGTEAFF.

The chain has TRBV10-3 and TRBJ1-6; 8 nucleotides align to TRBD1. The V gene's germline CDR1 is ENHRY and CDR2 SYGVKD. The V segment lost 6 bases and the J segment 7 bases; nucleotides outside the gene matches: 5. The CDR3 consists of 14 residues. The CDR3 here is CAIRPGQANSPLHF. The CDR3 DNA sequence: TGTGCCATCAGACCGGGACAGGCCAATTCACCCCTCCACTTT.

The chain's CDR3 is CASCGGQGFGNEQFF. The CDR3 bases are TGTGCCAGCTGTGGGGGACAGGGTTTTGGCAATGAGCAGTTCTTC. The chain links TRBV2 to TRBJ2-1; 9 nucleotides line up with TRBD1. The CDR3 length is 15 residues. V shed 8 bases, J shed 6 bases, and the junction held 11 bases outside the gene matches. The V gene's germline CDR1 is SNHLY and CDR2 FYNNEI.

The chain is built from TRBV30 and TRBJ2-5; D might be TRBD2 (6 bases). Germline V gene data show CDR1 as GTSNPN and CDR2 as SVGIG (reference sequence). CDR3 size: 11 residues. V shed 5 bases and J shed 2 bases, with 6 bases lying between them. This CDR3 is CAWGRQETQYF. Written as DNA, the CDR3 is TGTGCCTGGGGGAGGCAAGAGACCCAGTACTTC.

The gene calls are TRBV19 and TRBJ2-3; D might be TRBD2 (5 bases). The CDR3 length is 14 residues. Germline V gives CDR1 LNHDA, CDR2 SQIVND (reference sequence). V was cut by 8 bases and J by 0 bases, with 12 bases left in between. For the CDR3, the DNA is TGTGCCAGTGGAACGGGAACTAGCACAGATACGCAGTATTTT. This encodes CASGTGTSTDTQYF.

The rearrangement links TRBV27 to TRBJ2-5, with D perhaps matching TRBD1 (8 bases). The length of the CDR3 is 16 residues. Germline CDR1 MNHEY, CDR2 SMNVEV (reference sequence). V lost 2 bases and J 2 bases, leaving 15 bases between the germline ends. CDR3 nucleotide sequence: TGTGCCAGCAGTTTAGGACAGGGAGGGCTTCAAGAGACCCAGTACTTC. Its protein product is CASSLGQGGLQETQYF.

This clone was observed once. The CDR3 sequence is CASSTGQGFTDTQYF. The CDR3 DNA is TGCGCCAGCAGCACCGGACAGGGTTTCACAGATACGCAGTATTTT. V usage is TRBV5-1 and J usage is TRBJ2-3; 8 bases fit TRBD1. This CDR3 comprises 15 residues. In germline, CDR1 is SGHRS, CDR2 YFSETQ. The V gene end was trimmed by 4 bases and the J gene end by 2 bases; junction bases not matched to a gene: 6.

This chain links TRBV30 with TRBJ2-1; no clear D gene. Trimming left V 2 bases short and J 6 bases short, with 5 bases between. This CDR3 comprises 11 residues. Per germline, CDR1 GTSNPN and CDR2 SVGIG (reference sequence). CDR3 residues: CAWSRGNEQFF. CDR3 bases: TGTGCCTGGAGTAGAGGCAATGAGCAGTTCTTC.

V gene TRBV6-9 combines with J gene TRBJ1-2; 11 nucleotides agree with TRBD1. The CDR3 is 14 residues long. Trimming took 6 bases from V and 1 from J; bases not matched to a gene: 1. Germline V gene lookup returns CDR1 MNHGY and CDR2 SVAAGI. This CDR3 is CASRGQGGNYGYTF. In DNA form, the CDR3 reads TGTGCCAGCAGGGGACAGGGGGGTAACTATGGCTACACCTTC.

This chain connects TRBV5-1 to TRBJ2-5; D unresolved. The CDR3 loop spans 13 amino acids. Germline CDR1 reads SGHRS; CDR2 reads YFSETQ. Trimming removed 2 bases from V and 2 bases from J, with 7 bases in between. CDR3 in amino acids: CASSFKSQETQYF. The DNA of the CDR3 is TGCGCCAGCAGCTTTAAGAGTCAAGAGACCCAGTACTTC.

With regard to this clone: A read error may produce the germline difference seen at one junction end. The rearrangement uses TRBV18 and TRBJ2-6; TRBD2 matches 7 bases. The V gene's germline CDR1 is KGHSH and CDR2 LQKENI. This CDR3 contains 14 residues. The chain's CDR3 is CASSYSSGANGLTF. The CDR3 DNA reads TGTGCCAGCTCCTACAGCAGCGGGGCCAACGGCCTGACTTTC.

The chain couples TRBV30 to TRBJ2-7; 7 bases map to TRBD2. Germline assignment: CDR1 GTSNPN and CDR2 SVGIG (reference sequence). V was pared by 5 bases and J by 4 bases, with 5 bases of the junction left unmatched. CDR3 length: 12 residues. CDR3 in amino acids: CAWGGVRYEQYF. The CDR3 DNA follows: TGTGCCTGGGGGGGGGTGCGTTACGAGCAGTACTTC. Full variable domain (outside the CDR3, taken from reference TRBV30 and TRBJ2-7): SQTIHQWPATLVQPVGSPLSLECTVEGTSNPNLYWYRQAAGRGLQLLFYSVGIGQISSEVPQNLSASRPQDRQFILSSKKLLLSDSGFYLCAWGGVRYEQYFGPGTRLTVT.

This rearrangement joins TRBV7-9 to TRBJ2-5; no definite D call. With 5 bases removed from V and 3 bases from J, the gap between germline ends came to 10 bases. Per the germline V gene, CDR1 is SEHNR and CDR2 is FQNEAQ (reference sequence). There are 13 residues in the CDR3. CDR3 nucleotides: TGTGCCAGCAGCCTAAGCCCGGAAGAGACCCAGTACTTC. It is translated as CASSLSPEETQYF.